Following are 15 T cell receptor beta chains from one sample sequenced in a study of blood T cells in healthy people across ages. Sample-barcoded 5' priming and a J-beta primer mix drove a second PCR of 7 to 11 cycles. TCRdb redid the calling of the 5' RACE reads with MiXCR, one entry per CDR3 protein. The profile shows about 1 million distinct CDR3 sequences, 35% to 50% of them singletons. The sequencing sample was made of blood. The receptor source for this set is a woman aged 55 to 70 in good health.

The chain carries TRBV29-1 and TRBJ2-3; D is uncertain. Trimming stripped 8 bases from V and 5 bases from J, with 11 bases between. The CDR3 covers 11 residues. CDR1 is SQVTM, CDR2 ANQGSEA, per germline. CDR3: CSPFWGDTQYF. CDR3 nucleotide sequence: TGCAGCCCCTTCTGGGGAGATACGCAGTATTTT.

A few counts support this clonotype. The rearrangement joins TRBV28 to TRBJ2-7; 11 bases match TRBD2. This CDR3 has 15 residues. CDR1 MDHEN and CDR2 SYDVKM come from the germline V gene. The V and J ends lost 6 bases and 1 base, in that order; junction bases with no gene match: 5. CDR3 nucleotide sequence: TGTGCCAGCAGACTAGCGGGAGCAGGGTCCTACGAGCAGTACTTC. Translation gives CASRLAGAGSYEQYF.

Details on this clonotype: In this CDR3 the conserved last residue, phenylalanine or tryptophan, is missing, so a read error is likely. The gene calls are TRBV6-5 and TRBJ2-6; 8 bases line up with TRBD1. CDR3 length: 18 amino acids. V lost 4 bases, J lost 0 bases, and 8 bases stayed unmatched. The V gene's germline CDR1 is MNHEY and CDR2 SVGAGI. This chain's CDR3 is CASSSWTGLGSGANVLTL. In nucleotides, the CDR3 is TGTGCCAGCAGTTCCTGGACAGGGTTAGGCTCTGGGGCCAACGTCCTGACTTTA.

Concerning this clonotype itself: One end of the junction is discordant with germline, which a read error may explain. The V gene is TRBV20-1, the J gene TRBJ2-1; 8 nucleotides align to TRBD2. From germline, CDR1 is DFQATT and CDR2 SNEGSKA (reference sequence). The CDR3 is 15 residues long. The CDR3 loop is CGAPRAGVPYNEQFF. CDR3 DNA: TGCGGTGCTCCGAGAGCGGGAGTCCCCTACAATGAGCAGTTCTTC.

This clonotype appeared a few times. This rearrangement joins TRBV7-9 to TRBJ2-5; D remains unclear. Germline V lookup: CDR1 SEHNR, CDR2 FQNEAQ (reference sequence). This CDR3 has 13 amino acids. Trimming cost V 11 bases and J 1 base, with 14 bases left between them. The CDR3 DNA is TGTGCCGGATCTCCCTTGGTCCAAGAGACCCAGTACTTC. Its translation: CAGSPLVQETQYF. Full variable domain (remainder filled in from reference TRBV7-9 and TRBJ2-5): DTGVSQNPRHKITKRGQNVTFRCDPISEHNRLYWYRQTLGQGPEFLTYFQNEAQLEKSRLLSDRFSAERPKGSFSTLEIQRTEQGDSAMYLCAGSPLVQETQYFGPGTRLLVL.

This chain links TRBV20-1 with TRBJ2-1; D assignment may be TRBD1 or TRBD2 (6 bases each). The CDR3 loop spans 15 amino acids. Trimming left V 3 bases short and J 7 bases short, with 19 bases between. Germline assignment: CDR1 DFQATT and CDR2 SNEGSKA (reference sequence). Written as DNA, the CDR3 is TGCAGTGCTAGGGGGGGCAGGGGACGATGGAATGAGCAGTTCTTC. Its protein product is CSARGGRGRWNEQFF.

The table lists this clonotype with a few counts. The chain carries TRBV12-5 and TRBJ2-3; a weak D match, TRBD1 (6 bases). V dropped 5 bases and J dropped 2 bases, with 11 bases sitting between them. The CDR3 spans 14 residues. CDR1 and CDR2 (germline): LGHNT, FRNRAP. CDR3 amino acids: CASGLGHLTDTQYF. The CDR3 coding sequence is TGTGCTAGTGGTCTGGGACACCTCACAGATACGCAGTATTTT.

V is TRBV10-3 and J is TRBJ2-3, with 8 positions matching TRBD2. Germline trimming cut 6 bases from V and 1 base from J; bases unmatched to any gene: 15. The CDR3 has 18 residues. Germline lookup yields CDR1 ENHRY and CDR2 SYGVKD. The CDR3 protein is CAIRDRLGTSGGTDTQYF. CDR3 DNA sequence: TGTGCCATCAGAGATAGACTCGGAACTAGCGGAGGCACAGATACGCAGTATTTT.

V usage is TRBV12-3 or TRBV12-4 and J usage is TRBJ2-7; TRBD2 agrees at 13 bases. CDR3 length: 20 amino acids. The J segment lost 3 bases and the V segment lost 2 bases, leaving 16 bases of the junction unmatched. For the CDR3, the DNA is TGTGCCAGCAGTTTAATAGGGACTAGCGGGGCGGGTGCGGGGCGCTACGAGCAGTACTTC. This translates into CASSLIGTSGAGAGRYEQYF.

This sequence joins TRBV29-1 and TRBJ2-5; D call uncertain. V dropped 0 bases and J dropped 11 bases, with 31 bases sitting between them. The germline gives CDR1 SQVTM, CDR2 ANQGSEA. This CDR3 spans 18 amino acids. CDR3 DNA sequence: TGCAGCGTTGAAGAATTTGGGCTTTCCCTAAGCTCCTGCAATGAGCAGTACTTC. This codes for CSVEEFGLSLSSCNEQYF.

The rearrangement joins TRBV5-1 to TRBJ1-5; no definite D call. Germline V gene lookup returns CDR1 SGHRS and CDR2 YFSETQ. The CDR3 loop spans 13 amino acids. V lost 0 bases, J lost 5 bases, and 6 bases lay in between. The DNA of the CDR3 is TGCGCCAGCAGCTTGGGGTCCGATCAGCCCCAGCATTTT. Its translation is CASSLGSDQPQHF.

The genes are TRBV2 and TRBJ2-3, with 15 bases matching TRBD2. Germline CDR1 reads SNHLY; CDR2 reads FYNNEI. The CDR3 length is 19 residues. With V trimmed by 6 bases and J by 2 bases, 12 bases remained unmatched. DNA of the CDR3: TGTGCCAGCAGGGAGAGGGGACTAGCGGGAGGCCCCTCCACAGATACGCAGTATTTT. Translated: CASRERGLAGGPSTDTQYF.

This clonotype was found many times. V is TRBV5-1 and J is TRBJ2-7, with TRBD1 matching 10 bases. The CDR3 sequence is 15 residues long. The junction had 4 bases not matched to a gene; V was cut back by 3 bases and J by 1 base. Germline CDR1 reads SGHRS; CDR2 reads YFSETQ. CDR3 in amino acids: CASSSRQGASYEQYF. The CDR3 nucleotides are TGCGCCAGCAGCTCACGACAGGGGGCTTCCTACGAGCAGTACTTC.

V usage is TRBV20-1 and J usage is TRBJ2-1; weak D call: TRBD2 (6 bases). Germline CDR1 DFQATT, CDR2 SNEGSKA (reference sequence). V dropped 1 base and J dropped 10 bases, with 14 bases sitting between them. The length of the CDR3 is 13 residues. The chain's CDR3 is CSARVPVAGEQFF. CDR3 bases: TGCAGTGCTAGAGTGCCGGTCGCGGGGGAGCAGTTCTTC.

The CDR3 DNA reads TGTGCCAGCAGCTCCAACAGTGATAACTACGAGCAGTACTTC. This encodes CASSSNSDNYEQYF. This rearrangement joins TRBV13 to TRBJ2-7, with D uncertain. Trimming left V 4 bases short and J 3 bases short, with 13 bases between. This CDR3 has 14 residues. The germline V gene encodes CDR1 PRHDT and CDR2 FYEKMQ (reference sequence).